This T cell receptor (beta chain) was captured in a study of cytomegalovirus exposure and HLA in healthy donors (dated by TCRdb to the late 2010s). About the full investigation: In an earlier analysis of 450 to 750 of the donors, 276 Gb of sequence data and about 110 million unique TCR beta sequences from about 190 million T cells were reported. Of the roughly 400 genotyped donors, roughly 80% were placed in the genetic ancestry cluster associated with self-reported Caucasian donors. Class I and class II HLA loci were covered by the typing at four-digit resolution. A later analysis re-examined previously published TCR beta repertoires from more than 600 donors and added high-resolution HLA genotyping to investigate patterns of TCR occurrence. In the later analysis, no new phenotypic data were used to find candidate immune exposures; instead, reliance was placed on TCR beta sequences and their occurrence across donors. Every discovery cohort repertoire had been produced on one sequencing platform. An early release covering 550 to 700 HLA-typed donors comprised approximately 290 gigabases of sequencing data and tens of millions of unique TCR sequences. Among under 450 genotyped donors of the cohort, an average of approximately 240,000 unique TCR beta nucleotide sequences were sequenced per donor, roughly a sixth of them non-productive. A later genetic analysis used genome-wide SNP genotypes for about 65% of the roughly 670 donors, treating that subset as a discovery cohort. The study profiled the T cell repertoires of 500 to 800 subjects by immunosequencing and related them to cytomegalovirus serostatus. High-throughput TCR immunosequencing, statistical association of individual TCRs with disease status, and machine learning were combined to predict cytomegalovirus infection status. The study aimed to test whether cataloging public T cell receptors could reveal signatures of past pathogen exposure. Roughly 5 DR-DQ haplotypes were treated as single units for association and clustering because of strong linkage in the cohort. A separate validation cohort of over 95 different subjects was used in addition to the approximately 670-subject first cohort. Alongside the repertoire data, information on donor age, sex, ethnicity and CMV serostatus was compiled. The number of typed donors differed by locus: about 620-640 for A, B, C, DRB1 and DQB1; 500 to 550 for DQA1; fewer than 610 for DPA1; and 400 to 480 for DPB1. In an earlier analysis of 500 to 650 of the donors, high-throughput TCR beta sequencing was used to judge whether each TCR beta V gene segment behaved as functional or pseudogenic.

Points on this clone: Its antigen is currently not known. Per-nucleotide qualities are absent, and no much larger clonotype sits a single base away.

The paper's findings and limits, for the study overall: Several of the top co-occurrence clusters appeared to be linked to parvovirus B19, influenza, CMV and Epstein-Barr virus, according to a later analysis. At a false discovery rate of 0.05, a later analysis linked about 16,000 TCR beta sequences to specific HLA alleles. Because the 87-base-pair reads could not distinguish some IMGT-functional V segments, including TRBV6-2 and TRBV6-3, those segments were excluded. Correlated functional status among segregating V segments might be attributable to linkage disequilibrium, but an unknown experimental factor could not be ruled out. While some public TCRs were present in many individuals, most TCR sequences turned up only very rarely across donors. A further reported finding was that TCR beta sequences accurately predicted the HLA-A and HLA-B alleles for most subjects in the first cohort. The presence/absence analyses assumed that sequencing depth was roughly uniform across donors, and that assumption may not be true. V-gene and J-gene trimming of TCR beta chains was associated with a missense DCLRE1C variant in a later genetic analysis, and the association was replicated in an independent cohort. In a later genetic analysis, fewer N-insertions in productive TCRs were reported among donors in an Asian-associated ancestry cluster than the roughly 700-donor mean. CMV serostatus was the only immune exposure information available for the cohort. Compared with equally common non-associated chains, HLA-associated TCR beta chains in a later analysis were more clonally expanded and had lower generation probabilities. In the study, around 160 TCR beta chains were listed as associated with cytomegalovirus. A group of highly shared sequence variants was considered likely to be a technical artifact of the sequencing pipeline. When HLA alleles, especially DR and DQ, strongly co-occurred, attributing TCR associations to individual alleles was difficult. A later analysis found that TCR association rates varied across HLA loci, with DRB1 alleles showing the most associated TCRs and HLA-C alleles the fewest. Only TCR beta chains were sequenced in this cohort, and the absence of alpha or paired-chain data limited detectable features. It was suggested by the authors that the approach could potentially be generalized to other disease states and immunological phenotypes. Broadly in line with IMGT annotations, most TCR beta V segments showed up in productive rearrangements about 90% or about 30% of the time in an earlier analysis of roughly 590 of the donors. In vitro tests confirmed that three of the cytomegalovirus-associated TCR beta chains recognize cytomegalovirus antigens. In a later analysis, most CMV-associated TCR beta chains were found to appear HLA-restricted, with HLA associations seemingly driven largely by CMV exposure. HLA typing was unavailable for some donors at each locus, so association tests used only the typed subset. In both the original and validation cohorts, the classifier was reported to diagnose cytomegalovirus status with high specificity and sensitivity. Roughly 17 rarely observed V segments, including chromosome 9 orphons, were excluded from the earlier analysis of approximately 500 of the donors because counts were too low.

From its cysteine to its phenylalanine, the CDR3 spans 15 amino acids. Of all the DNA, just the CDR3 is kept, 45 bases in frame from base 1. From a lookup of the germline V gene, CDR1 and CDR2 are SGDLS and YYNGEE. V loses 3 bases at its end and J loses 6 bases; junction bases beyond the gene matches: 9. The cohort was made up of roughly 670 healthy bone marrow donors. Cohort members were all nominally healthy when sampled, although unrecorded immune exposures were likely present. The donor was CMV seronegative and was included in the group of a few hundred seronegative cohort members. A peripheral blood sample was collected from each donor, and TCR beta sequencing was performed on peripheral blood mononuclear cells. The Qiagen DNeasy Blood Extraction Kit was used to extract genomic DNA from the blood cell samples. Library preparation used the immunoSEQ multiplex PCR assay. For the multiplex PCR, a mixture combining 60 forward primers for TCR Vbeta segments and 13 reverse primers for TCR Jbeta segments was used. Amplification of the CDR3 region of rearranged TCR beta genes was performed with a multiplex PCR assay on genomic DNA. Amplified TCR beta libraries were sequenced as 87-base-pair reads on the Illumina HiSeq System. In the paper's pipeline: Across the 670 or so repertoires, a later analysis counted tens of millions of unique TCR beta chains, 9.5 million to 12 million of which were shared by at least two donors. A nearest-neighbor algorithm error-corrected the raw reads and collapsed the reads into unique sequences, merging closely related sequences to remove PCR and sequencing errors. V, D and J gene segments were assigned by aligning CDR3 sequences to IMGT reference sequences. For a sequence to be retained, a match of at least six nucleotides was required to both a V gene segment and a J gene segment. A rearrangement was called productive if the CDR3 had no stop codons and remained in frame with V and J, and every other rearrangement was called non-productive. CDR3 was defined according to IMGT convention as the region running from the second conserved V-encoded cysteine to the conserved J-encoded phenylalanine. Sequences without an unambiguous match to a single V gene segment were excluded from the earlier analysis of 450 to 750 of the donors. An earlier analysis of 587 of the donors called V segments functional above 56.7% productive rearrangements and segregating when the between-donor standard deviation exceeded 5%. A statistical classification framework was developed to diagnose cytomegalovirus status using the catalog of TCR beta chain sequences. V and J gene assignment, in a later analysis, came from comparing TCR nucleotide sequences with IMGT/GENE-DB human TR gene sequences. The TCRdist pipeline was used in a later analysis to assign CDR3 sequences and most-parsimonious VDJ recombination scenarios. In a later analysis, each TCR beta chain was defined by its CDR3 amino acid sequence together with its V-gene family, and reads without a unique V-gene family were excluded. A later analysis removed 592 highly shared, low-generation-probability nucleotide sequences to deal with suspected cross-contamination and a sequencing artifact. A later analysis calculated a clonal expansion index for each public chain from normalized within-repertoire ranks of inferred template counts. A later analysis computed generation probabilities with a VDJ recombination model fitted to out-of-frame rearrangements, and checked the results against IGoR. Hypergeometric tests were used in a later analysis to score TCR-TCR, TCR-HLA and TCR-CMV co-occurrence, with a repertoire-size bias correction applied to the TCR pairs. False discovery rates were estimated in a later analysis by permuting HLA or CMV assignments 20 times. In a later analysis, co-occurring TCRs were grouped using DBSCAN, and TCRdist sequence similarity was added for clustering within HLA-allele-positive subsets. Co-occurrence clustering excluded repertoires with fewer than 30,000 or more than 120,000 public chains, plus five with anomalous nucleotide sharing. The source is immuneACCESS, and TCRdb retained only in-frame sequences with V and J called. Part of the clones is not carried over; for the studies checked, unresolved V genes explain less than half of this, and the remainder is unexplained. V, J and clone size are those of that table, while D and trimming were read from the DNA. Present in this sample are 150,000 to 200,000 clones, 80% of which were seen just once. Approximately 1.3% of the sample rests with the top ten.

The sequenced material came from PBMCs. The origin of this receptor is a man aged 25 to 45 in good health and CMV-seronegative. This receptor chain uses TRBV9 and TRBJ1-2, with 9 junctional bases fitting TRBD1. CDR3 sequence: CASSAGQGPPDGYTF. The DNA is TGTGCCAGCAGCGCCGGACAGGGGCCGCCGGATGGCTACACCTTC.